A selection of T cell receptor beta chains follows, all from one sample in a study of T cells after posttransplantation cyclophosphamide. Method: immunoSEQ multiplex PCR; TCRdb's copy keeps in-frame clones and lacks some. The table shows roughly 6,800 clones, with around 90% occurring only once. The sequencing here drew on PBMCs, taken approximately 1,300 days after allogeneic stem cell transplant with posttransplant cyclophosphamide. The receptors were sampled from a female patient aged 45-60 years who received an allogeneic stem cell transplant from a related donor, was CMV-positive, and had no GVHD. The graft donor may account for some of the T cells. Each CDR3 is given with its conserved first and last residue. A D gene is named only where the DNA matches it firmly. The size of a clone is reported for some rows only, either as once, few or many, or as a class for expanded clones.

TRBV11-2	TRBJ1-5	NA	NA	CASSHGRGRVFQPQHF	TGTGCCAGCAGCCACGGGCGGGGGCGGGTTTTTCAGCCCCAGCATTTT
TRBV30	TRBJ1-2	TRBD1	NA	CAWSDRGTAENTF	TGTGCCTGGAGCGACCGTGGGACAGCCGAAAACACCTTC
TRBV27	TRBJ1-1	NA	NA	CASETPGYGAFF	TGTGCCAGTGAGACCCCCGGCTACGGGGCTTTCTTT
TRBV19	TRBJ2-2	TRBD1	NA	CASSIAGGGITGELFF	TGTGCCAGTAGTATTGCAGGGGGCGGCATCACCGGGGAGCTGTTTTTT
TRBV5-4	TRBJ2-2	NA	NA	CASSSTKPRAGELFF	TGTGCCAGCAGCTCGACCAAGCCGCGGGCCGGGGAGCTGTTTTTT
TRBV6-1	TRBJ2-7	NA	NA	CATRGGHDEQYF	TGTGCCACCAGGGGGGGGCATGACGAGCAGTACTTC
TRBV2	TRBJ1-2	NA	NA	CASVEKGRERFIHGYTF	TGTGCCAGCGTCGAGAAGGGCAGGGAACGATTTATCCATGGCTACACCTTC
TRBV16	TRBJ1-2	NA	NA	CASSQSIAGGYGYTF	TGTGCCAGCAGCCAATCGATAGCAGGAGGCTATGGCTACACCTTC
TRBV4-1	TRBJ2-3	TRBD2	NA	CASSQGGVLGAGGPTDTQYF	TGCGCCAGCAGCCAAGGGGGAGTATTGGGTGCGGGAGGGCCCACAGATACGCAGTATTTT
TRBV6-6	TRBJ1-2	NA	NA	CASSYRVSGYTF	TGTGCCAGCAGTTACCGTGTCTCTGGCTACACCTTC
TRBV28	TRBJ1-5	NA	NA	CASSRLDSSNQPQHF	TGTGCCAGCAGCCGCCTGGACAGTAGCAATCAGCCCCAGCATTTT
TRBV6-6	TRBJ1-4	NA	NA	CASSFSHRDPNEKLFF	TGTGCCAGCAGTTTTTCTCACAGAGACCCTAATGAAAAACTGTTTTTT
TRBV12-5	TRBJ2-1	TRBD2	few	CASGASGRPEQFF	TGTGCTAGTGGGGCTAGCGGGAGACCTGAGCAGTTCTTC
TRBV5-4	TRBJ2-1	TRBD1	NA	CASTSTTGGPYNEQFF	TGTGCCAGCACCTCGACGACAGGGGGCCCTTACAATGAGCAGTTCTTC
TRBV5-1	TRBJ2-1	NA	NA	CASSPERGGYNEQFF	TGCGCCAGCAGCCCTGAGCGAGGCGGGTACAATGAGCAGTTCTTC
TRBV18	TRBJ1-2	NA	NA	CASSPGFGGYGYTF	TGTGCCAGCTCACCAGGCTTCGGGGGCTATGGCTACACCTTC
TRBV28	TRBJ1-2	NA	NA	CATQGTEGNYGYTF	TGTGCCACCCAAGGGACTGAGGGTAACTATGGCTACACCTTC
TRBV7-2	TRBJ2-5	TRBD2	NA	CASSPRTSGRSRETQYF	TGTGCCAGCAGCCCCCGGACTAGCGGGAGATCTAGAGAGACCCAGTACTTC
TRBV5-8	TRBJ2-5	NA	NA	CASSLAIQGSKTQYF	TGTGCCAGCAGCCTGGCGATTCAGGGTTCTAAGACCCAGTACTTC
TRBV30	TRBJ2-7	TRBD2	few	CAWGLALYEQYF	TGTGCCTGGGGACTAGCCCTCTACGAGCAGTACTTC
TRBV12-5	TRBJ1-5	NA	NA	CASALPNQPQHF	TGTGCTAGTGCCCTCCCCAATCAGCCCCAGCATTTT
TRBV7-3	TRBJ2-3	TRBD2	NA	CASSLSGAGGGADTQYF	TGTGCCAGCAGCTTAAGCGGGGCGGGAGGAGGTGCAGATACGCAGTATTTT
TRBV15	TRBJ2-7	TRBD2	once	CATSSRGSGGRPYEQYF	TGTGCCACCAGCTCCCGGGGATCGGGGGGGCGACCCTACGAGCAGTACTTC
TRBV6-6	TRBJ2-1	NA	NA	CASQPGGHSYNEQFF	TGTGCCAGCCAACCCGGGGGGCATTCCTACAATGAGCAGTTCTTC
TRBV7-9	TRBJ2-6	TRBD2	NA	CASSWGGAGANVLTF	TGTGCCAGCAGCTGGGGGGGTGCTGGGGCCAACGTCCTGACTTTC
TRBV19	TRBJ2-2	TRBD2	NA	CASRTSGTAGELFF	TGTGCCAGTCGGACTAGCGGGACTGCCGGGGAGCTGTTTTTT
TRBV11-2	TRBJ2-1	NA	NA	CASSAFGNEQFF	TGTGCCAGCAGCGCCTTCGGCAATGAGCAGTTCTTC
TRBV18	TRBJ2-7	TRBD2	NA	CASSPDIAGDSYEQYF	TGTGCCAGCTCACCAGATATAGCGGGGGACTCCTACGAGCAGTACTTC
TRBV7-3	TRBJ1-4	NA	NA	CASILLQSTNEKLFF	TGTGCCAGCATCCTCCTTCAGTCAACTAATGAAAAACTGTTTTTT
TRBV18	TRBJ2-1	TRBD1	NA	CASSLRQGGYNEQFF	TGTGCCAGCTCATTACGACAGGGGGGCTACAATGAGCAGTTCTTC
TRBV28	TRBJ2-1	TRBD2	NA	CASRIASGRAFSLTYNEQFF	TGTGCCAGCAGGATCGCTAGCGGGAGGGCCTTTTCTCTCACCTACAATGAGCAGTTCTTC
TRBV7-9	TRBJ1-1	NA	NA	CASSLATLNTEAFF	TGTGCCAGCAGCTTAGCGACATTGAACACTGAAGCTTTCTTT
TRBV13	TRBJ2-2	NA	NA	CASSGRGGSWRAVMTGELFF	TGTGCCAGCAGCGGGAGGGGGGGTAGTTGGCGGGCCGTCATGACCGGGGAGCTGTTTTTT
TRBV9	TRBJ1-1	NA	NA	CASSVAGGAGNTEAFF	TGTGCCAGCAGCGTAGCGGGGGGCGCCGGGAACACTGAAGCTTTCTTT
TRBV28	TRBJ1-2	NA	NA	CASSLARPNYGYTF	TGTGCCAGCAGTTTAGCTAGGCCGAACTATGGCTACACCTTC
TRBV7-2	TRBJ1-4	NA	NA	CASSLMAVTNEKLFF	TGTGCCAGCAGCTTAATGGCAGTAACTAATGAAAAACTGTTTTTT
TRBV9	TRBJ2-3	TRBD1	NA	CASSAVGTGTDTQYF	TGTGCCAGCAGCGCCGTCGGGACAGGTACAGATACGCAGTATTTT
TRBV7-8	TRBJ1-4	NA	NA	CASSPSGGELNEKLFF	TGTGCCAGCAGCCCCTCGGGGGGAGAACTTAATGAAAAACTGTTTTTT
TRBV6-5	TRBJ1-3	NA	once	CASSYSAGLGNTIYF	TGTGCCAGCAGTTACTCTGCAGGGCTCGGAAACACCATATATTTT
TRBV7-9	TRBJ2-1	TRBD1	NA	CASSLGRQGDEQFF	TGTGCCAGCAGCTTAGGGCGACAGGGCGATGAGCAGTTCTTC